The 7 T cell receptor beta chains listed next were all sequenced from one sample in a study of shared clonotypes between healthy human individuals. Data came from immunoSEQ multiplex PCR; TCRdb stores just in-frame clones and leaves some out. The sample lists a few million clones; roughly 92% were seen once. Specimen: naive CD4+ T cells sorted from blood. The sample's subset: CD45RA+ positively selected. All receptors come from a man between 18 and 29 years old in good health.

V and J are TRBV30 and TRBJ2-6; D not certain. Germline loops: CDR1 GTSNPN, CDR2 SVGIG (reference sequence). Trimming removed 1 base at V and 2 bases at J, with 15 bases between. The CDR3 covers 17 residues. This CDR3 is CAWSGVGLVAGANVLTF. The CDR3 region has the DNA TGTGCCTGGAGTGGGGTGGGTCTGGTAGCTGGGGCCAACGTCCTGACTTTC.

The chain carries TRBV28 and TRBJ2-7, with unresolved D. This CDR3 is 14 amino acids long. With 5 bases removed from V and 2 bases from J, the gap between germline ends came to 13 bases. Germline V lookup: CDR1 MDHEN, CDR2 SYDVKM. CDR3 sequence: CASSLYQLPYEQYF. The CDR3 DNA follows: TGTGCCAGCAGTCTCTACCAGCTTCCCTACGAGCAGTACTTC.

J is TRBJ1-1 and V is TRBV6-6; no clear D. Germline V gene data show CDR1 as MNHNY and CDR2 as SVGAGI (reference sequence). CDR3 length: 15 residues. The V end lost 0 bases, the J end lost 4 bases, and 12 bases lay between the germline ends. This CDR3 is CASSYSSGVGTEAFF. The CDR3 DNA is TGTGCCAGCAGTTACTCGAGCGGGGTGGGCACTGAAGCTTTCTTT.

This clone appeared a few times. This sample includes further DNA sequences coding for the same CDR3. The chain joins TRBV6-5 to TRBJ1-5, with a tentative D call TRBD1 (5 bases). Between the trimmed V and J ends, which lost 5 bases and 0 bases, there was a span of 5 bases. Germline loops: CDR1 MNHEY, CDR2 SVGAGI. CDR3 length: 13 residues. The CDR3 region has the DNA TGTGCCAGCAGTGGGACTAGCAATCAGCCCCAGCATTTT. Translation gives CASSGTSNQPQHF.

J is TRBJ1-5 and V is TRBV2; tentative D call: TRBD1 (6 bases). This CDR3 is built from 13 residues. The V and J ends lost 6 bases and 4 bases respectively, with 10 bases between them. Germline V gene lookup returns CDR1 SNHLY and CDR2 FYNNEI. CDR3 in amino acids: CASSRDKNQPQHF. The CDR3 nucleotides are TGTGCCAGCAGCCGGGACAAGAATCAGCCCCAGCATTTT.

The CDR3 region is CASSPPLPTSGTYEQYF. CDR3 DNA: TGTGCCAGCAGCCCTCCCTTGCCGACTAGCGGTACGTACGAGCAGTACTTC. This rearrangement joins TRBV11-2 to TRBJ2-5; TRBD2 aligns across 9 bases. The closer fit of TRBJ2-7 to the DNA end suggests the J call may be wrong. The length of the CDR3 is 17 residues. Germline V CDR1 and CDR2: SGHAT, FQNNGV.

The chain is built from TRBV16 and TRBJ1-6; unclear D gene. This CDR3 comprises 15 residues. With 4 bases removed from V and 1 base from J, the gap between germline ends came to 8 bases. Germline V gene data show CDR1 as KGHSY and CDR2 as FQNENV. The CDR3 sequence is CASSPKLSYNSPLHF. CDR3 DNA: TGTGCCAGCAGCCCCAAACTGTCCTATAATTCACCCCTCCACTTT.